In this sample, the clone carrying this T cell receptor beta chain turned up many times. The antigen remains undetermined. These data are taken from a study of T-cell reconstitution after alpha-beta-depleted transplantation in children. General study findings and limits: Several hundred graft clones that had expanded were reportedly the source of alpha-beta T cells about two months after transplant. T-cell numbers and diversity, one year after transplant, stemmed largely from T cells that were newly produced. In some patients, recipient T cells and intrathymic progenitors surviving conditioning explained high day-60 diversity.

It was with unique molecular identifiers that the TCRbeta library was prepared. TCRdb passed the PCR reads through MiXCR, listing each CDR3 protein once. Of about 300,000 distinct CDR3 sequences detected, about 7.3% appear once; the ten largest clones hold about 9.1%. The V gene's germline CDR1 is MNHEY and CDR2 SVGAGI. The CDR3 is 14 amino acids. With 0 bases removed from V and 4 bases from J, the gap between germline ends came to 9 bases. The sequence was collected from a female patient aged 2-9 years who had a stem cell transplant for Fanconi anemia, so the T cells may come from the graft donor. The sample here was peripheral blood, taken 360 days after TCRalphabeta/CD19-depleted stem cell transplant. The chain carries TRBV6-5 and TRBJ1-1; the D gene is possibly TRBD1 (6 bases). CDR3 sequence reads: CASSYSGGGTEAFF. The DNA of the CDR3 is TGTGCCAGCAGTTACTCAGGGGGTGGCACTGAAGCTTTCTTT.